These 3 T cell receptor beta chains were all obtained from the same sample, sequenced in a study of cytomegalovirus exposure and HLA in healthy donors (TCRdb year 2017). The library came from the immunoSEQ multiplex PCR assay. A mixture of 60 forward primers for TCR Vbeta segments and 13 reverse primers for TCR Jbeta segments was used in the multiplex PCR. What TCRdb holds here is the immuneACCESS table cut down to in-frame rearrangements. Part of the clones is not present; checked against another copy, under half of the missing clones reflect an unresolved V gene, and the others are unexplained. This sample lists 100,000 to 140,000 clones; more than 65% were detected once. Around 2.4% of the sample is held by the ten biggest clonotypes. The source material was PBMCs. The receptors were gathered from a young man in good health and CMV-seronegative.

This clone was counted a few times. The V gene is TRBV6-5, the J gene TRBJ2-7, with D possibly TRBD1 on 5 matching bases. Germline CDR1 MNHEY, CDR2 SVGAGI. The CDR3 spans 15 residues. V gave up 3 bases and J gave up 1 base, with 13 bases separating them. The chain's CDR3 is CASSYSGPGSYEQYF. CDR3 sequence (DNA): TGTGCCAGCAGTTATAGTGGTCCAGGGTCCTACGAGCAGTACTTC.

The chain carries TRBV1 and TRBJ2-7; the D call TRBD2 from the table was never checked on the DNA. TRBV1 is marked as a pseudogene. The CDR3 sequence is 16 residues long. This chain's CDR3 is CTSSQLGLAVTYEQYF. The CDR3 nucleotides are TGCACCAGCAGCCAATTGGGGCTAGCGGTGACCTACGAGCAGTACTTC.

The V gene is TRBV9, the J gene TRBJ1-5, with D perhaps TRBD1 (5 bases). Germline V gives CDR1 SGDLS, CDR2 YYNGEE. Trimming removed 4 bases from V and 7 bases from J, with 15 bases in between. This CDR3 comprises 14 residues. CDR3 coding DNA: TGTGCCAGCAGCTCGGGCGGGGGTGGCCAGCCCCAGCATTTT. It yields the protein CASSSGGGGQPQHF. Full variable domain (rest looked up from reference TRBV9 and TRBJ1-5): DSGVTQTPKHLITATGQRVTLRCSPRSGDLSVYWYQQSLDQGLQFLIQYYNGEERAKGNILERFSAQQFPDLHSELNLSSLELGDSALYFCASSSGGGGQPQHFGDGTRLSIL.